The 3 T cell receptor beta chains presented below share a single source sample, sequenced in a study of cytomegalovirus exposure and HLA in healthy donors. TCRdb's table, derived via immunoSEQ multiplex PCR, lists solely in-frame clones and lacks some. The profile covers around 220,000 clones, with around four fifths appearing a single time and over 12% taken by the ten largest. The specimen sequenced was PBMCs. These receptors were taken from a woman younger than 45 in good health and CMV-seropositive.

This clone has only one observation. This chain links TRBV4-3 with TRBJ1-5; D is unresolved. Germline V CDR1 and CDR2: LGHNA, YSLEER. The CDR3 has 15 residues. Between the trimmed V and J ends, which lost 0 bases and 7 bases, there was a span of 13 bases. CDR3 DNA sequence: TGCGCCAGCAGCCAAGATTTGGAGGTTTGGCAGCCCCAGCATTTT. Its translation: CASSQDLEVWQPQHF.

The V call is TRBV6-5, the J call TRBJ1-5; D might be TRBD1 (6 bases). The CDR3 is made up of 13 amino acids. Trimming removed 2 bases at V and 7 bases at J, with 9 bases between. CDR1 and CDR2 from the germline V gene are MNHEY and SVGAGI. The chain's CDR3 is CASSYTRGQPQHF. DNA for the CDR3: TGTGCCAGCAGTTACACCAGGGGACAGCCCCAGCATTTT.

Of note for this clone: The same CDR3 can be traced to other DNA sequences in this sample. J is TRBJ2-6 and V is TRBV6-5, with a tentative D call TRBD2 (6 bases). The CDR3 sequence is 16 residues long. V lost 0 bases to trimming and J lost 1 base, with 7 bases between them. Germline CDR1 reads MNHEY; CDR2 reads SVGAGI. The CDR3 DNA reads as TGTGCCAGCAGTTACTCGGGGGGATCTGGGGCCAACGTCCTGACTTTC. The encoded protein is CASSYSGGSGANVLTF.